This entry lists 28 T cell receptor beta chains sequenced from one sample in a study of blood T cell repertoires in COVID-19. Sequencing used immunoSEQ multiplex PCR; TCRdb keeps in-frame clones, though not all of them. The table includes 110,000 or so clones, 85% to 90% detected once. Sequencing was carried out using peripheral blood. Receptors were obtained from a human donor in a cohort sampled during active COVID-19.

The chain links TRBV20-1 to TRBJ1-3, with D possibly TRBD1 on 5 matching bases. In germline, CDR1 is DFQATT, CDR2 SNEGSKA (reference sequence). This CDR3 has 14 residues. V was cut by 3 bases and J by 2 bases, with 11 bases left in between. For the CDR3, the DNA is TGCAGTGCTAGTGGTGGACAAGCTGGAAACACCATATATTTT. It translates to CSASGGQAGNTIYF.

The chain has TRBV18 and TRBJ1-5, with 7 bases lining up with TRBD1. V shed 4 bases, J shed 9 bases, and the junction held 9 bases outside the gene matches. The germline V gene has CDR1 KGHSH and CDR2 LQKENI. The CDR3 has 14 amino acids. The CDR3 DNA follows: TGTGCCAGCTCACTATCCGGGACAGATGGGCCCCAGCATTTT. It yields the protein CASSLSGTDGPQHF.

V gene TRBV15 combines with J gene TRBJ2-5; 11 positions agree with TRBD1. This CDR3 is 20 amino acids long. Germline values: CDR1 LNHNV, CDR2 YYDKDF (reference sequence). The ends lost 0 bases at V and 4 bases at J; junction bases unmatched: 16. The CDR3 is CATSRDRRDRGSGRRETQYF. The CDR3 DNA reads TGTGCCACCAGCAGAGATCGCCGGGACAGGGGGTCGGGTAGAAGAGAGACCCAGTACTTC.

The V gene is TRBV10-3, the J gene TRBJ1-5; weak D call: TRBD1 (6 bases). This CDR3 has 14 residues. Germline V lookup: CDR1 ENHRY, CDR2 SYGVKD. Trimming removed 2 bases from V and 2 bases from J, with 7 bases in between. CDR3 loop: CAISETGRNQPQHF. The DNA for the CDR3 is TGTGCCATCAGTGAGACAGGGCGCAATCAGCCCCAGCATTTT.

This chain links TRBV18 with TRBJ2-7; a possible D gene is TRBD1 (5 bases). The CDR3 totals 16 residues. The V gene lost 3 bases and the J gene lost 2 bases, with 17 bases spanning the gap. In germline, CDR1 is KGHSH, CDR2 LQKENI. This CDR3 is CASSPGWGRETYEQYF. CDR3 in DNA: TGTGCCAGCTCACCGGGATGGGGCAGGGAAACCTACGAGCAGTACTTC.

This chain uses TRBV6-5 with TRBJ1-2; 10 bases line up with TRBD1. CDR3 length equals 14 residues. J gave up 3 bases and V 8 bases, and 6 bases lay outside the gene matches. Germline CDR1 MNHEY, CDR2 SVGAGI. In nucleotides, the CDR3 is TGTGCCAGCCTGGCGACAGGGGGCGACTATGGCTACACCTTC. Translation gives CASLATGGDYGYTF.

The gene calls are TRBV18 and TRBJ2-7, with a possible D match to TRBD2 (6 bases). Germline values: CDR1 KGHSH, CDR2 LQKENI. This CDR3 spans 15 amino acids. V was cut by 3 bases and J by 7 bases, with 19 bases left in between. CDR3 sequence (DNA): TGTGCCAGCTCACCCCAATGGGGAGGTTTGGGGGAGCAGTACTTC. Translated: CASSPQWGGLGEQYF.

CDR3 DNA: TGTGCCAGCAGCCCCGTTACAGGTTCGGAGACCCAGTACTTC. It codes for CASSPVTGSETQYF. J is TRBJ2-5 and V is TRBV27; possible D gene TRBD1, 5 bases. The CDR3 contains 14 residues. Trimming pared 6 bases from V and 5 bases from J, leaving 16 bases between. From germline, CDR1 is MNHEY and CDR2 SMNVEV (reference sequence).

V usage is TRBV20-1 and J usage is TRBJ1-1; maybe TRBD1 (6 bases). Germline V gene lookup returns CDR1 DFQATT and CDR2 SNEGSKA (reference sequence). CDR3 length: 11 residues. The CDR3 nucleotides are TGCGGAATCAGGGGACGGGCTGAAGCTTTCTTT. Protein product: CGIRGRAEAFF.

The chain uses TRBV5-6 and TRBJ2-2, with 12 bases lining up with TRBD2. Losses at the gene ends were 6 bases for V and 4 bases for J; bases not matched to a gene: 13. Per the germline V gene, CDR1 is SGHDT and CDR2 is YYEEEE. The CDR3 runs to 18 residues. CDR3 sequence: CASIRLGSSGGVTGELFF. The CDR3 DNA is TGTGCCAGCATCCGGCTTGGGTCTAGCGGGGGGGTCACCGGGGAGCTGTTTTTT. Full variable domain (remainder filled in from reference TRBV5-6 and TRBJ2-2): DAGVTQSPTHLIKTRGQQVTLRCSPKSGHDTVSWYQQALGQGPQFIFQYYEEEERQRGNFPDRFSGHQFPNYSSELNVNALLLGDSALYLCASIRLGSSGGVTGELFFGEGSRLTVL.

This chain uses TRBV11-3 with TRBJ2-5; 10 bases agree with TRBD2. Germline trimming cut 2 bases from V and 4 bases from J; bases unmatched to any gene: 7. The CDR3 loop spans 16 amino acids. Germline CDR1 reads SGHNT; CDR2 reads YENEEA. This CDR3 reads CASSLKERGGPETQYF. The CDR3 DNA follows: TGTGCCAGCAGCTTAAAAGAGCGGGGGGGCCCAGAGACCCAGTACTTC.

This chain uses TRBV5-4 with TRBJ2-3; 7 positions match TRBD2. This CDR3 has 16 amino acids. V lost 2 bases to trimming and J lost 1 base; unmatched junction nucleotides: 7. The germline V gene has CDR1 SGHNT and CDR2 YYREEE (reference sequence). Here the CDR3 DNA reads TGTGCCAGCAGCTTCCCGGGAGGCCAACGCACAGATACGCAGTATTTT. The encoded protein is CASSFPGGQRTDTQYF.

The chain links TRBV5-1 to TRBJ2-7, with D uncertain. The CDR3 is made up of 14 amino acids. Germline loops: CDR1 SGHRS, CDR2 YFSETQ. V was pared by 3 bases and J by 6 bases, with 16 bases between. The CDR3 sequence is CASSSGPPFREQYF. The CDR3, as DNA: TGCGCCAGCAGCTCGGGTCCCCCCTTTCGCGAGCAGTACTTC.

The chain employs TRBV18 and TRBJ2-5, with D possibly matching TRBD2 (5 bases). CDR1 is KGHSH and CDR2 is LQKENI in the germline V gene. Trimming shortened V by 2 bases and J by 7 bases, and 14 bases separated the two germline ends. The CDR3 runs 14 residues. The CDR3 loop is CASSPGVVSATQYF. Here the CDR3 DNA reads TGTGCCAGCTCACCAGGGGTAGTTAGCGCGACCCAGTACTTC. The full variable domain, in which reference TRBV18 and TRBJ2-5 provide the parts outside the CDR3, is NAGVMQNPRHLVRRRGQEARLRCSPMKGHSHVYWYRQLPEEGLKFMVYLQKENIIDESGMPKERFSAEFPKEGPSILRIQQVVRGDSAAYFCASSPGVVSATQYFGPGTRLLVL.

The chain uses TRBV19 and TRBJ2-3; D possibly corresponds to TRBD2 (6 bases). Germline CDR1 reads LNHDA; CDR2 reads SQIVND (reference sequence). V was shortened by 0 bases and J by 1 base, with 8 bases between the two germline ends. CDR3 size: 15 residues. CDR3 coding DNA: TGTGCCAGTAGTATAGATTCGGGGGGCACAGATACGCAGTATTTT. Protein: CASSIDSGGTDTQYF.

This clone occurred a few times. This sequence joins TRBV6-5 and TRBJ1-2; 10 bases agree with TRBD1. This CDR3 contains 14 residues. The junction had 1 base not matched to a gene; V was cut back by 6 bases and J by 0 bases. Germline CDR1 is MNHEY and CDR2 is SVGAGI. In DNA form, the CDR3 reads TGTGCCAGCAGGGGACAGGGGCCTAACTATGGCTACACCTTC. This gives the protein CASRGQGPNYGYTF.

The rearrangement links TRBV20-1 to TRBJ2-7; 7 bases map to TRBD1. Per germline, CDR1 DFQATT and CDR2 SNEGSKA (reference sequence). This CDR3 has 13 amino acids. V shed 3 bases and J 2 bases; nucleotides not matched to a gene: 4. CDR3 nucleotides: TGCAGTGCTAGTCGGCAGGGGGCCTACGAGCAGTACTTC. Its translation: CSASRQGAYEQYF.

This clone was seen only a few times. In DNA form, the CDR3 reads TGTGCCAGCAACGGCCGGGACAGCACCTACGAGCAGTACTTC. Translation gives CASNGRDSTYEQYF. This chain uses TRBV25-1 with TRBJ2-7, with 7 bases matching TRBD1. Germline V gene lookup returns CDR1 MGHDK and CDR2 SYGVNS. This CDR3 region has 14 residues. V lost 7 bases and J lost 2; bases outside the gene matches: 8.

The rearrangement links TRBV5-1 to TRBJ2-6, with 9 bases identical to TRBD1. Germline CDR1 SGHRS, CDR2 YFSETQ. Trimming cost V 4 bases and J 1 base; bases outside gene matches: 6. The CDR3 extends over 17 amino acids. The CDR3 DNA reads as TGCGCCAGCAGCCGAACGGGACAGGGATCTGGGGCCAACGTCCTGACTTTC. It translates to CASSRTGQGSGANVLTF.

This clone was picked up one time. The genes are TRBV14 and TRBJ2-1; 8 bases are a match to TRBD2. Germline lookup yields CDR1 SGHDN and CDR2 FVKESK. The length of the CDR3 is 17 residues. V lost 1 base, J lost 3 bases, and 8 bases stayed unmatched. CDR3 residues: CASSQGPPAGGYNEQFF. The CDR3 coding sequence is TGTGCCAGCAGCCAAGGGCCCCCGGCGGGAGGCTACAATGAGCAGTTCTTC. The whole variable domain, remainder taken from reference TRBV14 and TRBJ2-1, is EAGVTQFPSHSVIEKGQTVTLRCDPISGHDNLYWYRRVMGKEIKFLLHFVKESKQDESGMPNNRFLAERTGGTYSTLKVQPAELEDSGVYFCASSQGPPAGGYNEQFFGPGTRLTVL.

The chain has TRBV4-3 and TRBJ2-5, with D perhaps matching TRBD1 (6 bases). Trimming removed 3 bases from V and 1 base from J, with 9 bases in between. Germline loops: CDR1 LGHNA, CDR2 YSLEER. The length of the CDR3 is 14 residues. CDR3 in amino acids: CASSQGTLQETQYF. CDR3 nucleotide sequence: TGCGCCAGCAGCCAGGGGACACTCCAAGAGACCCAGTACTTC.

CDR3 in amino acids: CASGQRTNTGELFF. The CDR3 DNA reads TGTGCCAGCGGCCAGCGGACGAACACCGGGGAGCTGTTTTTT. This chain links TRBV5-6 with TRBJ2-2; TRBD2 might be the D (5 bases). V was shortened by 7 bases and J by 0 bases, with 10 bases between the two germline ends. There are 14 residues in the CDR3. Germline V CDR1 and CDR2: SGHDT, YYEEEE.

The rearrangement joins TRBV2 to TRBJ1-2; D unresolved. The germline V and J ends were trimmed by 2 bases and 4 bases, with 5 bases remaining between them. Germline CDR1 is SNHLY and CDR2 is FYNNEI. This CDR3 spans 12 amino acids. The CDR3 protein is CASSEKSYGYTF. The CDR3 DNA is TGTGCCAGCAGTGAAAAGAGCTATGGCTACACCTTC.

This clone turned up a few times. This sequence joins TRBV18 and TRBJ2-7, with D perhaps TRBD2 (6 bases). The germline V and J ends were trimmed by 0 bases and 0 bases, with 12 bases remaining between them. This CDR3 has 16 residues. Germline V gene data show CDR1 as KGHSH and CDR2 as LQKENI. Written as DNA, the CDR3 is TGTGCCAGCTCACCACCAGGACTACCTAGCTCCTACGAGCAGTACTTC. This sequence encodes CASSPPGLPSSYEQYF.

This clone showed up just once. The V gene is TRBV7-2, the J gene TRBJ2-5; 9 positions agree with TRBD1. This CDR3 comprises 15 residues. With V trimmed by 1 base and J by 6 bases, 6 bases remained unmatched. Germline CDR1 is SGHTA and CDR2 is FQGNSA. CDR3 in amino acids: CASSLDGGQGKTQYF. CDR3 DNA: TGTGCCAGCAGCTTAGATGGGGGACAGGGTAAGACCCAGTACTTC.

J is TRBJ1-1 and V is TRBV5-1; TRBD1 aligns across 8 bases. CDR1 SGHRS and CDR2 YFSETQ come from the germline V gene. The CDR3 is 15 residues long. The trim removed 4 bases at V and 0 bases at J, leaving 5 bases unmatched. The CDR3 DNA sequence: TGCGCCAGCAGCCCCTGGACAGGGTTGAACACTGAAGCTTTCTTT. Translation: CASSPWTGLNTEAFF.

This chain connects TRBV5-4 to TRBJ2-1; D possibly corresponds to TRBD2 (5 bases). Trimming removed 0 bases at V and 5 bases at J, with 9 bases between. CDR3 length equals 14 residues. From germline, CDR1 is SGHNT and CDR2 YYREEE (reference sequence). The CDR3 DNA follows: TGTGCCAGCAGCTTGGACGGGATCAACAATGAGCAGTTCTTC. Protein sequence: CASSLDGINNEQFF.

This clone was detected once. The chain combines TRBV11-3 with TRBJ2-3, with D possibly being TRBD1 (6 bases). The CDR3 runs to 16 residues. Germline V lookup: CDR1 SGHNT, CDR2 YENEEA. V was pared by 5 bases and J by 6 bases, with 21 bases between. CDR3 sequence: CASSPRAEPGADTQYF. In DNA, the CDR3 is TGTGCCAGCAGCCCCAGAGCGGAACCAGGGGCGGATACGCAGTATTTT. Drawing the rest from reference TRBV11-3 and TRBJ2-3, the complete variable domain is EAGVVQSPRYKIIEKKQPVAFWCNPISGHNTLYWYLQNLGQGPELLIRYENEEAVDDSQLPKDRFSAERLKGVDSTLKIQPAELGDSAVYLCASSPRAEPGADTQYFGPGTRLTVL.